This TCR beta chain is from a study of blood T cells in healthy people across ages. V was pared by 6 bases and J by 1 base, with 5 bases of the junction left unmatched. This CDR3 contains 15 residues. Germline CDR1 is MNHEY and CDR2 is SVGEGT. This clonotype has just a few counts. A second PCR of 7 to 11 cycles used a sample-barcoded 5' primer and a J-beta primer mix. TCRdb reprocessed the 5' RACE reads via MiXCR and lists one record per CDR3 protein. This sample has 730,000 or so distinct CDR3 sequences, with around 46% found just once. The chain combines TRBV6-2 or TRBV6-3 with TRBJ1-5, with TRBD1 matching 8 bases. The TCR was taken from a woman aged 60-70 years in good health. Specimen: blood. DNA for the CDR3: TGTGCCAGCAGCCCGGACAGGGAAAGCAATCAGCCCCAGCATTTT. It is translated as CASSPDRESNQPQHF.